This T cell receptor (beta chain) was sequenced for a study of blood T cell repertoires in COVID-19. Study context: Researchers got acute and convalescent COVID-19 samples from the United States, Italy and Spain. The cDNA or gDNA used as material had been derived from T cells, B-cell-depleted T cells, or PBMCs.

This CDR3 is built from 15 residues. V lost 4 bases and J 3 bases, leaving 17 bases between the germline ends. Germline V gene sequence: CDR1 SGHRS, CDR2 YFSETQ. Methods used by the authors: Scientists estimated how many nucleated cells there were by amplifying reference gene primers. The method was immunoSEQ multiplex PCR; TCRdb's version includes in-frame clones alone and lacks a portion of them. That table furnishes V, J and clone size, whereas the DNA furnished D and trimming. In the table there are about 140,000 clones, about 80% of which are singletons. The specimen sequenced was peripheral blood. The chain joins TRBV5-1 to TRBJ2-7; maybe TRBD1 (6 bases). This receptor was obtained from a woman aged 55-75 years with acute or convalescent COVID-19. The CDR3: CASSRARDTIYEQYF. In DNA, the CDR3 is TGCGCCAGCAGCCGGGCCCGGGACACAATCTACGAGCAGTACTTC.